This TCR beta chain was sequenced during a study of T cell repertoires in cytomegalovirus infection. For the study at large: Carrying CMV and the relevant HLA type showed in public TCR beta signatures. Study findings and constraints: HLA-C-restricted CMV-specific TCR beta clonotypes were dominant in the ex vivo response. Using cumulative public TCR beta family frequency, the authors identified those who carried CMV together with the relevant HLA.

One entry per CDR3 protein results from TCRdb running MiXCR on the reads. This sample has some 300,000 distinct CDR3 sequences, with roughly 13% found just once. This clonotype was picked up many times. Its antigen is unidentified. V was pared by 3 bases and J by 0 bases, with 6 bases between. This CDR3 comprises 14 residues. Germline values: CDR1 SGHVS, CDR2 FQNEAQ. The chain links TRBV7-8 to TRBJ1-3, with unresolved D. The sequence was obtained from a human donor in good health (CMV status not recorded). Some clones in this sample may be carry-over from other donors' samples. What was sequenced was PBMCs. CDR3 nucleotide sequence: TGTGCCAGCAGCTTTACGGACTCTGGAAACACCATATATTTT. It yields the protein CASSFTDSGNTIYF.